The 29 T cell receptor beta chains below come from one sample, sequenced in a study of OX40 agonist ivuxolimab in advanced cancers. The method was immunoSEQ multiplex PCR; TCRdb's version includes in-frame clones alone and lacks a portion of them. The sample lists 55,000 to 65,000 clones, around 84% occurring once. Here the sequenced sample was CD4+ or CD8+ T cells sorted from blood, taken in a trial of the OX40 agonist ivuxolimab. The receptors here all came from an adult with an advanced solid tumor such as melanoma, head and neck, liver or kidney cancer.

The chain combines TRBV5-1 with TRBJ2-3; 15 bases line up with TRBD2. CDR3 length equals 17 residues. Germline CDR1 and CDR2: SGHRS and YFSETQ. V shed 4 bases and J 3 bases; nucleotides not matched to a gene: 6. The CDR3 DNA is TGCGCCAGCAGCCCCGGACTAGCGGGGGGGCGTACAGATACGCAGTATTTT. Its protein is CASSPGLAGGRTDTQYF.

This clone showed up just once. The chain links TRBV28 to TRBJ2-3; D is perhaps TRBD2 (5 bases). The V end lost 6 bases, the J end lost 7 bases, and 14 bases lay between the germline ends. This CDR3 comprises 13 residues. Germline V lookup: CDR1 MDHEN, CDR2 SYDVKM. The CDR3 DNA follows: TGTGCCAGCAGCCCCGGAGGACTCCATACGCAGTATTTT. This translates into CASSPGGLHTQYF.

This clone was counted a few times. This sequence joins TRBV7-8 and TRBJ1-1; the match to TRBD1 covers 7 bases. The germline gives CDR1 SGHVS, CDR2 FQNEAQ. This CDR3 comprises 15 residues. Trimming took 4 bases from V and 0 from J; bases not matched to a gene: 5. CDR3 nucleotide sequence: TGTGCCAGCAGCTCTTACAGGGGTATGAACACTGAAGCTTTCTTT. Its protein is CASSSYRGMNTEAFF.

The chain joins TRBV30 to TRBJ2-2, with 7 bases lining up with TRBD2. Germline V lookup: CDR1 GTSNPN, CDR2 SVGIG (reference sequence). The CDR3 consists of 16 residues. V shed 3 bases and J 6 bases; nucleotides not matched to a gene: 13. The chain's CDR3 is CAWSRIRGSSPGELFF. Written as DNA, the CDR3 is TGTGCCTGGAGCAGAATACGCGGGAGTTCACCCGGGGAGCTGTTTTTT. Using reference TRBV30 and TRBJ2-2 for the parts outside the CDR3, the full variable domain is SQTIHQWPATLVQPVGSPLSLECTVEGTSNPNLYWYRQAAGRGLQLLFYSVGIGQISSEVPQNLSASRPQDRQFILSSKKLLLSDSGFYLCAWSRIRGSSPGELFFGEGSRLTVL.

Points on this clone: This likely comes from a read error, as the CDR3 has no conserved phenylalanine or tryptophan at its end. Because the CDR3's place on the DNA is in doubt, the DNA is left out and the CDR3 is given as listed by TCRdb. The chain combines TRBV11-2 with TRBJ2-7; the table's TRBD2 call for D was not verified on the DNA. Germline CDR1 SGHAT, CDR2 FQNNGV. The CDR3 has 14 residues if both end residues are counted. The CDR3 region is CASSPIPRGHPVNL.

The chain recombines TRBV5-5 with TRBJ1-5; the D gene is possibly TRBD1 (5 bases). Germline V lookup: CDR1 SGHKS, CDR2 YYEKEE (reference sequence). The CDR3 contains 15 residues. Trimming took 4 bases from V and 2 from J, leaving 13 bases between them. In DNA, the CDR3 is TGTGCCAGCAGCCCCACGGGGCTCGGCAATCAGCCCCAGCATTTT. Protein product: CASSPTGLGNQPQHF. Filled out from reference TRBV5-5 and TRBJ1-5, the complete variable domain reads DAGVTQSPTHLIKTRGQQVTLRCSPISGHKSVSWYQQVLGQGPQFIFQYYEKEERGRGNFPDRFSARQFPNYSSELNVNALLLGDSALYLCASSPTGLGNQPQHFGDGTRLSIL.

The rearrangement links TRBV29-1 to TRBJ1-2; no clear D. Trimming left V 2 bases short and J 8 bases short, with 12 bases between. Germline assignment: CDR1 SQVTM and CDR2 ANQGSEA. The CDR3 loop spans 12 amino acids. CDR3 sequence reads: CSVEKTALGYTF. The CDR3, as DNA: TGCAGCGTTGAAAAGACGGCTCTGGGCTACACCTTC.

The V and J genes are TRBV5-6 and TRBJ2-7, with 9 bases matching TRBD1. V trimming: 0 bases; J trimming: 4 bases; junction bases outside the gene matches: 5. Germline V gene lookup returns CDR1 SGHDT and CDR2 YYEEEE. The CDR3 length is 15 residues. CDR3 in DNA: TGTGCCAGCAGCTTGGTTGGACAGGGGCAGTACGAGCAGTACTTC. Amino acid sequence: CASSLVGQGQYEQYF.

This clone showed up just a few times. The chain carries TRBV6-6 and TRBJ2-7; D unresolved. The germline V and J ends were trimmed by 6 bases and 6 bases, with 9 bases remaining between them. There are 11 residues in the CDR3. Germline values: CDR1 MNHNY, CDR2 SVGAGI (reference sequence). CDR3 region: CASSLGSEQYF. In DNA, the CDR3 is TGTGCCAGCAGCCTCGGAAGCGAGCAGTACTTC.

The chain combines TRBV14 with TRBJ2-7; no clear D gene. This CDR3 is 16 amino acids long. The germline V gene has CDR1 SGHDN and CDR2 FVKESK. The ends were cut back, 0 bases at V and 5 bases at J, with 17 bases in the middle. This CDR3 is CASSQDFEAGLHEQYF. The CDR3, as DNA: TGTGCCAGCAGCCAAGATTTTGAGGCAGGTCTCCACGAGCAGTACTTC.

This clone was found once. V usage is TRBV28 and J usage is TRBJ2-7; D possibly corresponds to TRBD1 (5 bases). CDR1 and CDR2 (germline): MDHEN, SYDVKM. The V gene lost 2 bases and the J gene lost 4 bases, with 12 bases spanning the gap. There are 14 residues in the CDR3. The DNA for the CDR3 is TGTGCCAGCAGTTTAAGAACAGGACGGTACGAGCAGTACTTC. Its translation is CASSLRTGRYEQYF.

V usage is TRBV9 and J usage is TRBJ2-7; 9 nucleotides line up with TRBD1. This CDR3 has 15 residues. V lost 0 bases to trimming and J lost 4 bases; unmatched junction nucleotides: 5. Germline V gives CDR1 SGDLS, CDR2 YYNGEE. The CDR3 sequence is CASSVGPGQGYEQYF. CDR3 in DNA: TGTGCCAGCAGCGTAGGTCCCGGACAGGGGTACGAGCAGTACTTC.

The gene calls are TRBV18 and TRBJ2-5, with TRBD1 as a possible D gene (5 bases). The J call may be faulty, since TRBJ2-7 better matches the DNA end. There are 15 residues in the CDR3. Germline lookup yields CDR1 KGHSH and CDR2 LQKENI. CDR3: CASSPSLQDSYEQYF. The CDR3 DNA follows: TGTGCCAGCTCACCATCTTTACAGGACTCCTACGAGCAGTACTTC.

The rearrangement joins TRBV5-4 to TRBJ2-1; 13 bases line up with TRBD2. The V gene's germline CDR1 is SGHNT and CDR2 YYREEE (reference sequence). The CDR3 spans 16 residues. Trimming at V came to 4 bases and at J to 9 bases, leaving 10 bases not matched to a gene. The CDR3 here is CASSPWTSGRQGEQFF. Written as DNA, the CDR3 is TGTGCCAGCAGCCCATGGACTAGCGGGAGACAGGGTGAGCAGTTCTTC.

The chain couples TRBV19 to TRBJ1-4; D not resolved. The germline V gene has CDR1 LNHDA and CDR2 SQIVND (reference sequence). The CDR3 has 13 residues. Between the trimmed V and J ends, which lost 3 bases and 8 bases, there was a span of 10 bases. The CDR3 bases are TGTGCCAGTAGTATTGGTTTCAACGAAAAACTGTTTTTT. Protein sequence: CASSIGFNEKLFF. The full variable domain, with the rest looked up from reference TRBV19 and TRBJ1-4, is DGGITQSPKYLFRKEGQNVTLSCEQNLNHDAMYWYRQDPGQGLRLIYYSQIVNDFQKGDIAEGYSVSREKKESFPLTVTSAQKNPTAFYLCASSIGFNEKLFFGSGTQLSVL.

The chain combines TRBV19 with TRBJ2-2, with 7 nucleotides matching TRBD1. After removal of 11 bases from V and 7 bases from J, the junction contained 4 bases not matched to a gene. The germline V gene encodes CDR1 LNHDA and CDR2 SQIVND (reference sequence). The CDR3 length is 11 residues. CDR3 residues: CAGQADGELFF. The CDR3, as DNA: TGTGCCGGACAGGCGGACGGGGAGCTGTTTTTT.

V gene TRBV7-6 combines with J gene TRBJ2-5; TRBD2 agrees at 8 bases. Trimming took 4 bases from V and 7 from J; bases not matched to a gene: 11. This CDR3 region has 15 residues. Germline CDR1 and CDR2: SGHVS and FNYEAQ. The CDR3: CASSSPGGDPRTQYF. CDR3 sequence (DNA): TGTGCCAGCAGCTCCCCCGGGGGGGACCCAAGGACCCAGTACTTC. Supplemented by reference TRBV7-6 and TRBJ2-5, the full variable domain reads GAGVSQSPRYKVTKRGQDVALRCDPISGHVSLYWYRQALGQGPEFLTYFNYEAQQDKSGLPNDRFSAERPEGSISTLTIQRTEQRDSAMYRCASSSPGGDPRTQYFGPGTRLLVL.

V is TRBV11-2 and J is TRBJ2-5; D may be TRBD1 (6 bases). Per the germline V gene, CDR1 is SGHAT and CDR2 is FQNNGV. Trimming cost V 2 bases and J 5 bases, with 15 bases left between them. CDR3 size: 15 residues. The DNA of the CDR3 is TGTGCCAGCAGCTTAACCTCAGGGGTTGTCGAGACCCAGTACTTC. Translating it yields CASSLTSGVVETQYF.

The chain recombines TRBV28 with TRBJ1-2, with 8 bases aligning to TRBD1. CDR3 length equals 17 residues. With V trimmed by 6 bases and J by 1 base, 13 bases remained unmatched. Germline CDR1 is MDHEN and CDR2 is SYDVKM. CDR3 loop: CASRNPPGTGGNYGYTF. CDR3 DNA sequence: TGTGCCAGCAGAAATCCTCCTGGGACAGGTGGTAACTATGGCTACACCTTC.

This sequence joins TRBV5-5 and TRBJ1-3; D is unclear. In germline, CDR1 is SGHKS, CDR2 YYEKEE (reference sequence). Trimming took off 5 bases at V and 1 base at J, with 10 bases between the two ends. This CDR3 is built from 14 residues. CDR3 in DNA: TGTGCCAGCAGATGGACGCCGTCTGGAAACACCATATATTTT. Its translation is CASRWTPSGNTIYF.

CDR3 protein: CASSYSMQGRGEQYF. The CDR3 nucleotides read TGTGCCAGCAGTTACTCGATGCAGGGTAGGGGCGAGCAGTACTTC. The chain combines TRBV6-6 with TRBJ2-7, with a tentative D call TRBD1 (5 bases). Germline CDR1 reads MNHNY; CDR2 reads SVGAGI (reference sequence). This CDR3 is 15 amino acids long. V was shortened by 0 bases and J by 6 bases, with 15 bases between the two germline ends.

V and J are TRBV6-6 and TRBJ1-1; D uncertain. The CDR3 spans 15 residues. Germline V gives CDR1 MNHNY, CDR2 SVGAGI (reference sequence). Trimming shortened V by 2 bases and J by 4 bases, and 14 bases separated the two germline ends. CDR3 in DNA: TGTGCCAGCAGTTACGACGGATCCAAAAGCACTGAAGCTTTCTTT. Residues: CASSYDGSKSTEAFF.

The rearrangement joins TRBV6-5 to TRBJ1-2, with 8 bases lining up with TRBD1. The CDR3 is 16 amino acids. V trimming: 4 bases; J trimming: 3 bases; junction bases outside the gene matches: 10. Germline loops: CDR1 MNHEY, CDR2 SVGAGI. The CDR3 region is CASSSGTGPIDYGYTF. In nucleotides, the CDR3 is TGTGCCAGCAGTTCCGGGACAGGCCCAATAGACTATGGCTACACCTTC.

The gene calls are TRBV6-6 and TRBJ2-1; D unclear. CDR3 size: 14 residues. Germline lookup yields CDR1 MNHNY and CDR2 SVGAGI (reference sequence). V was shortened by 5 bases and J by 1 base, with 9 bases between the two germline ends. CDR3 protein: CASSPTSSYNEQFF. The DNA for the CDR3 is TGTGCCAGCAGTCCCACCAGTTCCTACAATGAGCAGTTCTTC.

The V gene is TRBV9, the J gene TRBJ1-2; weak D call: TRBD1 (5 bases). The CDR3 has 14 residues. V lost 3 bases and J 8 bases, leaving 17 bases between the germline ends. Per germline, CDR1 SGDLS and CDR2 YYNGEE. The CDR3 loop reads CASSAANPGLGYTF. CDR3 coding DNA: TGTGCCAGCAGCGCCGCCAACCCAGGGTTGGGCTACACCTTC.

The J gene is TRBJ2-3, the V gene TRBV15, with D possibly matching TRBD1 (6 bases). The V gene lost 5 bases and the J gene lost 0 bases, with 18 bases spanning the gap. CDR1 is LNHNV, CDR2 YYDKDF, per germline (reference sequence). The CDR3 loop spans 17 amino acids. The CDR3 region is CATSGQQPYSSTDTQYF. CDR3 DNA sequence: TGTGCCACCAGCGGACAGCAACCTTATTCTAGCACAGATACGCAGTATTTT.

The chain uses TRBV11-2 and TRBJ1-5; 7 bases align to TRBD1. This CDR3 is 14 amino acids long. CDR1 is SGHAT and CDR2 is FQNNGV in the germline V gene. J gave up 7 bases and V 5 bases, and 8 bases lay outside the gene matches. The CDR3 DNA sequence: TGTGCCAGCAGCAGGACAGGTGCTGAACAGCCCCAGCATTTT. Its protein is CASSRTGAEQPQHF.

The CDR3 DNA sequence: TGTGCCAGCAGCTGGGGGGTCCCCTCCTACGAGCAGTACTTC. This translates into CASSWGVPSYEQYF. The chain is built from TRBV7-8 and TRBJ2-7; tentative D call: TRBD2 (6 bases). This CDR3 region has 14 residues. Germline CDR1 and CDR2: SGHVS and FQNEAQ. Trimming removed 4 bases at V and 0 bases at J, with 10 bases between.

In nucleotides, the CDR3 is TGTGCCAGCAGCTTGCGGGGGGGAAACACCGGGGAGCTGTTTTTT. Its protein is CASSLRGGNTGELFF. This chain uses TRBV5-6 with TRBJ2-2, with 8 bases fitting TRBD2. Germline-derived CDR1 and CDR2 are SGHDT and YYEEEE. The CDR3 runs 15 residues. J gave up 2 bases and V 1 base, and 1 base lay outside the gene matches. The full variable domain, its missing parts supplied by reference TRBV5-6 and TRBJ2-2, is DAGVTQSPTHLIKTRGQQVTLRCSPKSGHDTVSWYQQALGQGPQFIFQYYEEEERQRGNFPDRFSGHQFPNYSSELNVNALLLGDSALYLCASSLRGGNTGELFFGEGSRLTVL.